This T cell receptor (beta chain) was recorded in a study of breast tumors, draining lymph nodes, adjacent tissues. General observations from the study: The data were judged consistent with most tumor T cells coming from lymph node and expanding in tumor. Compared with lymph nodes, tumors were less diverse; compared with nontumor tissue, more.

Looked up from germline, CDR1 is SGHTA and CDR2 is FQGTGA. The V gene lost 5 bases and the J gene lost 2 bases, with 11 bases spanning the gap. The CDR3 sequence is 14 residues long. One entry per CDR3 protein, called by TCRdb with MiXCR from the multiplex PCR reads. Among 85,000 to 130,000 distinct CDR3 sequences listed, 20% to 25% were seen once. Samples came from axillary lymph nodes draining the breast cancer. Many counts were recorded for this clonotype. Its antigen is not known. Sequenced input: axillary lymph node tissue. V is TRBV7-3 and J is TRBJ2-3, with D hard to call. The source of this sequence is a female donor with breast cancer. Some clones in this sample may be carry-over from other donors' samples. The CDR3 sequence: CASSPRGTTDTQYF. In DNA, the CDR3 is TGTGCCAGCAGCCCTCGAGGAACCACAGATACGCAGTATTTT.